This T cell receptor (beta chain) was sequenced in a study of T cell responses to AZD1222 COVID-19 vaccine. Clones were sequenced by immunoSEQ multiplex PCR, and TCRdb holds only the in-frame ones, with some missing. The sample contains fewer than 110,000 clones, around 90% of which appear only once. This clone has only one observation. CDR3 length: 14 amino acids. Trimming took 2 bases from V and 1 from J, leaving 8 bases between them. CDR1 and CDR2 (germline): SEHNR, FQNEAQ (reference sequence). This chain uses TRBV7-9 with TRBJ1-1; D unresolved. The TCR originated in an adult in good health. The source material was peripheral blood, sampled on day 0 of AZD1222 vaccination. CDR3 in amino acids: CASSLNKGNTEAFF. The CDR3 DNA is TGTGCCAGCAGCTTAAATAAGGGGAACACTGAAGCTTTCTTT.